One sample yielded the 20 T cell receptor beta chains listed below, sequenced in a study of Graves' ophthalmopathy and Graves' hyperthyroidism. RNA transcripts were the source from which TCR beta CDR3 regions were amplified. RT-PCR with HTBI primers came first, then second-round multiplex PCR. TCRdb used MiXCR to reprocess the multiplex PCR reads, holding one entry per CDR3 protein. The sample includes about 500,000 distinct CDR3 sequences, about 35% of them seen just once. Sequencing used peripheral blood or thyroid tissue (not recorded which). These receptors originate from an adult man with Graves' hyperthyroidism.

The J gene is TRBJ1-4, the V gene TRBV20-1, with D possibly matching TRBD1 (5 bases). Germline lookup yields CDR1 DFQATT and CDR2 SNEGSKA (reference sequence). This CDR3 is built from 11 residues. V was pared by 3 bases and J by 12 bases, with 11 bases between. CDR3: CSARLPGQLFF. The CDR3 DNA reads TGCAGTGCTAGGTTGCCGGGACAACTGTTTTTT.

The rearrangement links TRBV29-1 to TRBJ1-6, with 8 bases that match TRBD1. The V gene's germline CDR1 is SQVTM and CDR2 ANQGSEA. There are 12 residues in the CDR3. Trimming cost V 8 bases and J 9 bases; bases outside gene matches: 6. The CDR3 loop reads CSLAGTGSPLHF. The DNA of the CDR3 is TGCAGCTTGGCAGGGACAGGTTCACCCCTCCACTTT.

This clonotype was seen a single time. This chain connects TRBV20-1 to TRBJ2-7; D might be TRBD2 (5 bases). V was cut by 0 bases and J by 5 bases, with 11 bases left in between. This CDR3 has 13 residues. The germline V gene encodes CDR1 DFQATT and CDR2 SNEGSKA (reference sequence). The CDR3 sequence: CSARDLVGDEQYF. CDR3 nucleotides: TGCAGTGCTAGAGATCTGGTCGGGGACGAGCAGTACTTC.

Only a few counts were recorded for this clonotype. The V call is TRBV20-1, the J call TRBJ2-2, with 9 bases fitting TRBD1. The CDR3 consists of 16 residues. The junction had 7 bases not matched to a gene; V was cut back by 4 bases and J by 1 base. The germline V gene has CDR1 DFQATT and CDR2 SNEGSKA (reference sequence). CDR3 loop: CSATGAGQGNTGELFF. The CDR3, as DNA: TGCAGTGCTACTGGGGCGGGACAGGGGAACACCGGGGAGCTGTTTTTT.

This clonotype was seen at least ten times. The chain carries TRBV12-3 or TRBV12-4 and TRBJ1-5; D is possibly TRBD1 (6 bases). Deletions cut 1 base from V and 6 bases from J, with 13 bases between. The CDR3 is 15 residues long. The CDR3 reads CASSLVGRGSQPQHF. CDR3 DNA: TGTGCCAGCAGTTTAGTAGGCAGGGGTAGTCAGCCCCAGCATTTT.

For this clonotype: A read error may be the cause here, since a much bigger clone is one base away. This sequence joins TRBV7-9 and TRBJ1-6; 10 bases are shared with TRBD1. Germline CDR1 SEHNR, CDR2 FQNEAQ (reference sequence). Losses at the gene ends were 3 bases for V and 0 bases for J; bases not matched to a gene: 2. The CDR3 consists of 17 residues. The CDR3 bases are TGTGCCAGCAGCTTCCGGGACAGGGGCTCCTATAATTCACCCCTCCACTTT. Encoded protein: CASSFRDRGSYNSPLHF.

This clonotype turned up a few times. The V gene is TRBV20-1, the J gene TRBJ1-1; 8 bases line up with TRBD1. Germline V gene lookup returns CDR1 DFQATT and CDR2 SNEGSKA (reference sequence). Losses at the gene ends were 6 bases for V and 5 bases for J; bases not matched to a gene: 8. The CDR3 spans 13 residues. The CDR3 loop reads CSAPGTGMTEAFF. In DNA form, the CDR3 reads TGCAGTGCACCCGGGACAGGCATGACTGAAGCTTTCTTT.

This clonotype occurred many times. V and J are TRBV7-9 and TRBJ1-5; no clear D. This CDR3 region has 16 residues. The V and J ends lost 4 bases and 2 bases respectively, with 15 bases between them. Germline CDR1 is SEHNR and CDR2 is FQNEAQ (reference sequence). CDR3 residues: CASSSNIVWGNQPQHF. CDR3 DNA: TGTGCCAGCAGCTCAAACATTGTGTGGGGCAATCAGCCCCAGCATTTT.

A remark on this clonotype: A much larger clone lies one base from this, so it may be a read error. The DNA for the CDR3 is TGTGCCAGCAGCCAAGTGCGGGGACTAGCGATGGAGACCCAGTACTTC. Translated: CASSQVRGLAMETQYF. The chain combines TRBV3-1 with TRBJ2-5; 10 nucleotides align to TRBD2. The CDR3 contains 16 residues. With 1 base clipped from V and 5 bases from J, the junction kept 7 bases outside the gene matches. Germline V gene lookup returns CDR1 LGHDT and CDR2 YNNKEL (reference sequence).

As for this clonotype: This likely comes from a read error, as the CDR3 has no conserved phenylalanine or tryptophan at its end. The J gene is TRBJ1-1, the V gene TRBV29-1; no clear D. The V end was cut by 3 bases, the J end by 3 bases, with 5 bases between. The length of the CDR3 is 11 residues. Germline-derived CDR1 and CDR2 are SQVTM and ANQGSEA. The CDR3 sequence: CSVESDTEAFL. In nucleotides, the CDR3 is TGCAGCGTTGAGTCGGACACTGAAGCTTTCCTT.

This clonotype was observed a handful of times. The J gene is TRBJ2-5, the V gene TRBV10-3, with D possibly being TRBD2 (5 bases). The CDR3 is 15 residues long. With 1 base removed from V and 1 base from J, the gap between germline ends came to 10 bases. Germline-derived CDR1 and CDR2 are ENHRY and SYGVKD. CDR3: CAISELGLPQETQYF. The CDR3 DNA reads as TGTGCCATCAGTGAGTTAGGACTTCCCCAAGAGACCCAGTACTTC.

A single count supports this clonotype. The chain recombines TRBV20-1 with TRBJ1-1; D unresolved. Germline CDR1 DFQATT, CDR2 SNEGSKA (reference sequence). This CDR3 has 13 residues. Trimming stripped 1 base from V and 10 bases from J, with 16 bases between. CDR3 coding DNA: TGCAGTGCTAGAGGCAGGTGGTATGTAGGAGCTTTCTTT. This translates into CSARGRWYVGAFF.

There are many counts of this clonotype. The rearrangement links TRBV6-1 to TRBJ2-5, with unresolved D. The CDR3 sequence is 15 residues long. In germline, CDR1 is MNHNS, CDR2 SASEGT. The V end lost 4 bases, the J end lost 1 base, and 13 bases lay between the germline ends. The CDR3 DNA follows: TGTGCCAGCAGTGGCATGGGCTCTCTCCAAGAGACCCAGTACTTC. Translation: CASSGMGSLQETQYF.

This clonotype was counted many times. V usage is TRBV7-9 and J usage is TRBJ1-1, with 7 bases matching TRBD1. The CDR3 contains 15 residues. Germline V gives CDR1 SEHNR, CDR2 FQNEAQ (reference sequence). Unmatched junction bases numbered 9, after V lost 2 bases and J lost 6 bases. The CDR3 sequence is CASSLTGVRSAEAFF. CDR3 DNA sequence: TGTGCCAGCAGCTTAACAGGGGTAAGAAGCGCTGAAGCTTTCTTT. The full variable domain, with the rest looked up from reference TRBV7-9 and TRBJ1-1, is DTGVSQNPRHKITKRGQNVTFRCDPISEHNRLYWYRQTLGQGPEFLTYFQNEAQLEKSRLLSDRFSAERPKGSFSTLEIQRTEQGDSAMYLCASSLTGVRSAEAFFGQGTRLTVV.

The table lists this clonotype with many counts. The chain combines TRBV20-1 with TRBJ2-2; unclear D gene. The ends were cut back, 0 bases at V and 4 bases at J, with 9 bases in the middle. There are 14 residues in the CDR3. Germline V gene lookup returns CDR1 DFQATT and CDR2 SNEGSKA (reference sequence). The CDR3 DNA reads TGCAGTGCTAGAGAGCCCCCCGGCACCGGGGAGCTGTTTTTT. Protein product: CSAREPPGTGELFF.

The table lists this clonotype with many counts. The V and J genes are TRBV10-3 and TRBJ2-2; D gene uncertain. V lost 3 bases and J lost 3, with 8 bases in between. Germline V gene sequence: CDR1 ENHRY, CDR2 SYGVKD. CDR3 length: 14 residues. CDR3 residues: CAISDVTDTGELFF. DNA for the CDR3: TGTGCCATCAGTGATGTTACGGACACCGGGGAGCTGTTTTTT.

Only a few counts were recorded for this clonotype. The chain links TRBV30 to TRBJ1-2, with 9 bases aligning to TRBD1. The junction had 12 bases not matched to a gene; V was cut back by 4 bases and J by 3 bases. The germline V gene encodes CDR1 GTSNPN and CDR2 SVGIG (reference sequence). The CDR3 runs 16 residues. The CDR3 protein is CAWTPPGTGQDYGYTF. In DNA form, the CDR3 reads TGTGCCTGGACCCCACCCGGGACAGGGCAGGACTATGGCTACACCTTC.

The rearrangement joins TRBV29-1 to TRBJ1-3, with a tentative D call TRBD1 (5 bases). This CDR3 contains 12 residues. Germline-derived CDR1 and CDR2 are SQVTM and ANQGSEA. Trimming pared 8 bases from V and 3 bases from J, leaving 11 bases between. CDR3 coding DNA: TGCAGCTTCCCAGGGTTTGGAAACACCATATATTTT. It codes for CSFPGFGNTIYF. Based on the CDR3 plus reference TRBV29-1 and TRBJ1-3, the full variable domain is SAVISQKPSRDICQRGTSLTIQCQVDSQVTMMFWYRQQPGQSLTLIATANQGSEATYESGFVIDKFPISRPNLTFSTLTVSNMSPEDSSIYLCSFPGFGNTIYFGEGSWLTVV.

This clonotype appeared a few times. The chain carries TRBV2 and TRBJ2-3; 10 positions match TRBD2. J lost 0 bases, V lost 4 bases, and 4 bases had no gene match. The CDR3 consists of 16 residues. Germline CDR1 is SNHLY and CDR2 is FYNNEI. The CDR3 coding sequence is TGTGCCAGCAGTGGACCTAGCGGGGGTAGCACAGATACGCAGTATTTT. It encodes CASSGPSGGSTDTQYF.

The genes are TRBV20-1 and TRBJ2-7, with TRBD1 matching over 7 bases. The germline gives CDR1 DFQATT, CDR2 SNEGSKA (reference sequence). J lost 7 bases, V lost 6 bases, and 12 bases had no gene match. The CDR3 length is 13 residues. CDR3 nucleotides: TGCAGTGCACAGGGGACCTCCTACAATGAGCAGTACTTC. Its protein is CSAQGTSYNEQYF.